These 19 T cell receptor beta chains were all obtained from the same sample, sequenced in a study of T-cell reconstitution after alpha-beta-depleted transplantation in children. For TCRbeta, the library was prepared with unique molecular identifiers. Via MiXCR, TCRdb re-called the PCR reads, giving one row per CDR3 protein. The sample contains about 690,000 distinct CDR3 sequences, roughly 15% of which appear only once. The input for sequencing was PBMCs from the stem cell graft donor, taken from the stem cell graft. The receptors were sampled from a human donor who donated a stem cell graft to a child with acute myeloid leukemia.

A few counts support this clonotype. V is TRBV24-1 and J is TRBJ2-2, with D possibly being TRBD1 (6 bases). The germline gives CDR1 KGHDR, CDR2 SFDVKD. V shed 3 bases and J shed 6 bases, with 16 bases lying between them. The CDR3 has 16 amino acids. The CDR3 DNA follows: TGTGCCACCAGTGATAATGACAGGCTTTACGCCGGGGAGCTGTTTTTT. Encoded protein: CATSDNDRLYAGELFF.

There are a few counts of this clonotype. The V and J genes are TRBV7-2 and TRBJ2-5; D remains ambiguous. The CDR3 has 14 amino acids. The germline V gene encodes CDR1 SGHTA and CDR2 FQGNSA. Trimming stripped 6 bases from V and 1 base from J, with 12 bases between. CDR3 sequence reads: CASSPRRLQETQYF. The CDR3 DNA follows: TGTGCCAGCAGTCCCCGGCGGCTCCAAGAGACCCAGTACTTC. The full variable domain, in which reference TRBV7-2 and TRBJ2-5 provide the parts outside the CDR3, is GAGVSQSPSNKVTEKGKDVELRCDPISGHTALYWYRQSLGQGLEFLIYFQGNSAPDKSGLPSDRFSAERTGGSVSTLTIQRTQQEDSAVYLCASSPRRLQETQYFGPGTRLLVL.

This clonotype was found a few times. The genes are TRBV12-3 or TRBV12-4 and TRBJ2-2; D is ambiguous. Deletions cut 1 base from V and 6 bases from J, with 15 bases between. This CDR3 is 16 amino acids long. The CDR3 reads CASSLVYQASPGELFF. CDR3 DNA: TGTGCCAGCAGTTTAGTCTACCAGGCAAGCCCCGGGGAGCTGTTTTTT.

This clonotype was seen ten or more times. The chain links TRBV5-1 to TRBJ2-3; D ambiguous. Germline CDR1 SGHRS, CDR2 YFSETQ. The CDR3 spans 15 residues. Trimming stripped 3 bases from V and 0 bases from J, with 11 bases between. CDR3 sequence reads: CASSSALTSTDTQYF. CDR3 DNA: TGCGCCAGCAGCTCCGCCCTTACTAGCACAGATACGCAGTATTTT.

The chain is built from TRBV20-1 and TRBJ2-1; TRBD2 matches at 9 bases. The germline V gene encodes CDR1 DFQATT and CDR2 SNEGSKA (reference sequence). J was trimmed by 0 bases and V by 0 bases; bases with no gene match: 12. The CDR3 consists of 19 residues. The CDR3 sequence is CSARDRFAGGLFSYNEQFF. In nucleotides, the CDR3 is TGCAGTGCTAGAGATCGGTTCGCGGGGGGGCTATTCTCCTACAATGAGCAGTTCTTC.

The table lists this clonotype with a few counts. The chain couples TRBV7-9 to TRBJ1-3; no definite D call. This CDR3 has 16 amino acids. CDR1 is SEHNR and CDR2 is FQNEAQ in the germline V gene (reference sequence). V was clipped by 4 bases and J by 0 bases, with 13 bases between them. The DNA of the CDR3 is TGTGCCAGCAGCTCGTACACCGGCGTCTCTGGAAACACCATATATTTT. It encodes CASSSYTGVSGNTIYF.

Only a few counts were recorded for this clonotype. This rearrangement joins TRBV5-1 to TRBJ1-2; the match to TRBD1 covers 7 bases. Per germline, CDR1 SGHRS and CDR2 YFSETQ. V shed 4 bases and J 8 bases; nucleotides not matched to a gene: 8. CDR3 size: 13 residues. The CDR3 bases are TGCGCCAGCAGCCTGACAGGGAATCGGGGCTACACCTTC. It yields the protein CASSLTGNRGYTF.

The rearrangement joins TRBV7-9 to TRBJ2-3, with D hard to call. CDR3 length equals 17 residues. Germline-derived CDR1 and CDR2 are SEHNR and FQNEAQ (reference sequence). V dropped 1 base and J dropped 0 bases, with 14 bases sitting between them. The CDR3 loop reads CASSLDRSGSSTDTQYF. The CDR3 DNA reads as TGTGCCAGCAGCTTAGATAGATCGGGCTCTAGCACAGATACGCAGTATTTT.

This clonotype was picked up many times. The V call is TRBV20-1, the J call TRBJ2-1, with TRBD1 matching 8 bases. With V trimmed by 6 bases and J by 0 bases, 7 bases remained unmatched. From germline, CDR1 is DFQATT and CDR2 SNEGSKA (reference sequence). This CDR3 contains 15 residues. The CDR3, as DNA: TGCAGTGCGCGGGACAGGCCGCTCTCCTACAATGAGCAGTTCTTC. This sequence encodes CSARDRPLSYNEQFF.

In this sample, this clonotype turned up a few times. The V and J genes are TRBV24-1 and TRBJ2-1, with D uncertain. The CDR3 sequence is 14 residues long. Germline CDR1 KGHDR, CDR2 SFDVKD. Trimming took 3 bases from V and 4 from J, leaving 9 bases between them. The CDR3 DNA reads as TGTGCCACCAGTGATAGGGTGGATTACAATGAGCAGTTCTTC. Residues: CATSDRVDYNEQFF.

This clonotype was seen repeatedly, ten times or more. The DNA for the CDR3 is TGTGCCAGCAGTTACGCGACAGGGGGCGGAGAAAAACTGTTTTTT. As protein: CASSYATGGGEKLFF. V and J are TRBV6-5 and TRBJ1-4, with 10 bases that match TRBD1. CDR3 length: 15 amino acids. V lost 2 bases and J lost 8; bases outside the gene matches: 5. Germline assignment: CDR1 MNHEY and CDR2 SVGAGI.

The table lists this clonotype with a few counts. The J gene is TRBJ2-2, the V gene TRBV11-2, with D uncertain. V was shortened by 5 bases and J by 1 base, with 14 bases between the two germline ends. CDR1 and CDR2 (germline): SGHAT, FQNNGV. The CDR3 covers 16 residues. The CDR3 sequence is CASSNRVAGNTGELFF. CDR3 DNA: TGTGCCAGCAGCAACCGGGTGGCAGGGAACACCGGGGAGCTGTTTTTT.

This clonotype was seen a few times. The V and J genes are TRBV4-3 and TRBJ2-3, with 8 nucleotides matching TRBD1. This CDR3 is built from 17 residues. Germline CDR1 is LGHNA and CDR2 is YSLEER. V lost 0 bases to trimming and J lost 5 bases; unmatched junction nucleotides: 10. CDR3 residues: CASSQDHDRGGGDTQYF. CDR3 coding DNA: TGCGCCAGCAGCCAAGATCACGACAGGGGCGGAGGAGATACGCAGTATTTT.

This clonotype was recorded many times. J is TRBJ2-1 and V is TRBV20-1, with TRBD1 matching over 8 bases. The CDR3 totals 15 residues. From germline, CDR1 is DFQATT and CDR2 SNEGSKA (reference sequence). Trimming took 0 bases from V and 8 from J; bases not matched to a gene: 9. CDR3 residues: CSARDLTGEMDEQFF. DNA for the CDR3: TGCAGTGCTAGAGATCTGACAGGGGAAATGGATGAGCAGTTCTTC.

At least ten counts were recorded for this clonotype. The rearrangement joins TRBV20-1 to TRBJ2-5, with no clear D. The CDR3 sequence is 14 residues long. Trimming took 0 bases from V and 0 from J, leaving 8 bases between them. The germline V gene encodes CDR1 DFQATT and CDR2 SNEGSKA (reference sequence). CDR3 sequence reads: CSARDLQNQETQYF. The CDR3 coding sequence is TGCAGTGCTAGAGATCTGCAGAACCAAGAGACCCAGTACTTC.

This clonotype was seen many times. The chain is built from TRBV6-5 and TRBJ1-2, with 7 bases that match TRBD1. This CDR3 is built from 15 residues. CDR1 MNHEY and CDR2 SVGAGI come from the germline V gene. V dropped 5 bases and J dropped 2; count of bases not matched to a gene: 8. Here the CDR3 DNA reads TGTGCCAGCAGTAATAACAGGGGAGGCAACTATGGCTACACCTTC. Translation gives CASSNNRGGNYGYTF.

This clonotype has a handful of counts. The V call is TRBV5-1, the J call TRBJ2-2; 7 positions agree with TRBD2. The junction had 6 bases not matched to a gene; V was cut back by 2 bases and J by 2 bases. This CDR3 contains 16 residues. Germline-derived CDR1 and CDR2 are SGHRS and YFSETQ. The CDR3 here is CASSLLASGNTGELFF. DNA for the CDR3: TGCGCCAGCAGCTTACTAGCGTCGGGAAACACCGGGGAGCTGTTTTTT.

The V and J genes are TRBV11-3 and TRBJ1-1, with D hard to call. The germline gives CDR1 SGHNT, CDR2 YENEEA. V was shortened by 4 bases and J by 7 bases, with 25 bases between the two germline ends. The CDR3 spans 17 residues. CDR3 sequence (DNA): TGTGCCAGCAGCTCATTAGGGCCACGGGCAGTGAAGCTTGAAGCTTTCTTT. It encodes CASSSLGPRAVKLEAFF.

Regarding this clonotype: Just one base apart from a much larger clone, this may be a read error. The V gene is TRBV5-1, the J gene TRBJ1-1; possible D gene TRBD1, 5 bases. This CDR3 contains 14 residues. V lost 7 bases, J lost 0 bases, and 13 bases lay in between. In germline, CDR1 is SGHRS, CDR2 YFSETQ. For the CDR3, the DNA is TGCGCCAGCCGCCCACAGGCGATGAACACTGAAGCTTTCTTT. Translating it yields CASRPQAMNTEAFF.